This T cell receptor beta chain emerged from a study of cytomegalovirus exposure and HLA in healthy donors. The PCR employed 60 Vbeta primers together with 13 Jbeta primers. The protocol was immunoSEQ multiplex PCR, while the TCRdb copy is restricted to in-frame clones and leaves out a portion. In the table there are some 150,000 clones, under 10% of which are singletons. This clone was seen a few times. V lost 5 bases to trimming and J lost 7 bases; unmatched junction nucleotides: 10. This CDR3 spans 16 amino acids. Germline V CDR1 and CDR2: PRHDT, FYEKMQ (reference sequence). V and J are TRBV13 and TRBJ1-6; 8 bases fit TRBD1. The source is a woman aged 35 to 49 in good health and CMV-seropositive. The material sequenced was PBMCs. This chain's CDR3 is CASSRRQTGVNSPLHF. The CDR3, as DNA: TGTGCCAGCAGCCGTCGACAGACAGGGGTGAATTCACCCCTCCACTTT.